This record covers a single TCR beta chain. Germline loops: CDR1 SGHTA, CDR2 FQGNSA. CDR3 size: 12 residues. Trimming removed 1 base from V and 8 bases from J, with 9 bases in between. The data derive from a study of blood T cell repertoires in COVID-19. As for the study in general: Collection of acute and convalescent COVID-19 samples took place in the United States, Italy and Spain. T cells, B-cell-depleted T cells, or PBMCs provided the cDNA or gDNA that served as material.

Some clones are missing from TCRdb's copy, which holds only in-frame ones; the method was immunoSEQ multiplex PCR. The sample consists of around 210,000 clones, about 78% of them appearing once. The specimen was peripheral blood. This chain connects TRBV7-2 to TRBJ2-7, with D possibly matching TRBD1 (5 bases). The clonotype was recovered from a woman aged 70-85 years with acute or convalescent COVID-19. Written as DNA, the CDR3 is TGTGCCAGCAGCTTAGACCAGGGCAAGCAGTACTTC. The encoded protein is CASSLDQGKQYF.